This T cell receptor (beta chain) was obtained from a study of blood T cells in healthy people across ages. Isolation recovered at least 6 million PBMCs from every sample. CDR3 length: 16 residues. V dropped 6 bases and J dropped 4 bases, with 19 bases sitting between them. The germline gives CDR1 MDHEN, CDR2 SYDVKM. Primers used in a second PCR of about 6 to 11 cycles were a sample-barcoded 5' primer and a J-beta primer mix. Via MiXCR, TCRdb re-called the 5' RACE reads, giving one row per CDR3 protein. The sample consists of 540,000 or so distinct CDR3 sequences, 25% to 30% of them appearing once. This TCR was sampled from a woman aged 65 to 85 in good health. The rearrangement uses TRBV28 and TRBJ1-3, with D perhaps matching TRBD1 (6 bases). What was sequenced was blood. The CDR3 coding sequence is TGTGCCAGCAGACCCGGGGGCGAAGCGAGCGGAAACACCATATATTTT. Encoded protein: CASRPGGEASGNTIYF. Looking up the rest from reference TRBV28 and TRBJ1-3 gives the full variable domain: DVKVTQSSRYLVKRTGEKVFLECVQDMDHENMFWYRQDPGLGLRLIYFSYDVKMKEKGDIPEGYSVSREKKERFSLILESASTNQTSMYLCASRPGGEASGNTIYFGEGSWLTVV.